This T cell receptor (beta chain) was identified during a study of blood T cell repertoires in COVID-19 (TCRdb year 2020). In terms of the full investigation: Samples covering the acute and convalescent phases of COVID-19 were provided by collaborators in the United States, Italy and Spain. The prospective study material was composed of cDNA or gDNA derived from T cells, B-cell-depleted T cells, or PBMCs. The dataset comprised deeply sampled blood TCRbeta repertoires from subjects exposed to, actively infected with, or recovered from COVID-19. The repertoires were released in a freely available public database intended as a resource for research on the immune response to SARS-CoV-2. Samples came from the ongoing ImmuneRACE study (first 160 participants) plus 1,254 subjects from 6 global collaborators. Nearly every sample came with metadata listing a de-identified subject ID, COVID-19 status, age in years and sex. Where available, HLA class I and class II types were taken from metadata supplied by the sample provider and were not determined by assay-based typing.

Overall results and qualifications from the work: The amount of clinical and demographic metadata varied by source and participant and was provided uncurated.

TCRbeta CDR3 regions were amplified from genomic DNA using the immunoSEQ Assay, a bias-controlled multiplex PCR. The study's processing was this. The number of nucleated cells in each sample was estimated from the amplification of reference gene primers within the assay. Sequence reads were collapsed and filtered to measure the absolute abundance of every unique TCRbeta CDR3 rearrangement. For each sample, productive Simpson clonality was calculated as the square root of Simpson's diversity index across productive rearrangements. The table comes from immuneACCESS by way of TCRdb, which keeps in-frame sequences with V and J called. Part of the clones is missing from these tables; in studies checked, under half for an unresolved V gene and the rest for unknown reasons. For V, J and clone size, that table is used; D and trimming come from the DNA. The sample table shows about 130,000 clones, and over 60% are seen once. The ten top clones hold 37% of the sample.

About this clone itself: What this receptor recognizes is not known. No base-level quality is on record; no much larger clone is a single base apart.

CDR1 and CDR2 were assigned from the germline V gene as SNHLY and FYNNEI. The CDR3 covers 13 residues, taking in both the cysteine and the phenylalanine. Of the read, only the CDR3 DNA is kept; its 39 bases are in frame from base 1. V has 6 bases trimmed and J has 4 bases trimmed; junction bases matching no gene number 5. Each collaborating institution followed its own protocols to collect whole blood in K2EDTA tubes. For TCRbeta analysis, collaborators shipped samples in one of three forms: frozen whole blood, isolated PBMCs, or DNA extracted from either of those sample types. The clonotype originates from a man in his forties or fifties with active or convalescent COVID-19. Recombination linked TRBV2 to TRBJ2-5; the central 7 bases match TRBD2. The sequencing sample was made of peripheral blood. The CDR3 region reads CASRSSGGETQYF. The DNA sequence reads TGTGCCAGCAGGTCATCGGGGGGAGAGACCCAGTACTTC.